A selection of T cell receptor beta chains follows, all from one sample in a study of control samples from healthy donors and cancer patients. Measured with immunoSEQ multiplex PCR; TCRdb has only the in-frame clones, and not every one. Counted here are 110,000 to 150,000 clones, over 85% occurring once; the ten biggest clones make up approximately 10%. The sequenced sample consisted of blood. Receptors originate from a man aged 30-40 years in good health. Each CDR3 is given with its conserved first and last residue. The D gene is left open where the match is weak. Expanded clones are given a class, and other clones once, few, many or no size at all.

TRBD2	-	TRBV24-1	TRBJ2-1	TGTGCCACCAGTGATTTTAAAACTAGCGGGAGGGCCGCTGAGCAGTTCTTC	CATSDFKTSGRAAEQFF
-	-	TRBV11-3	TRBJ2-1	TGTGCCAGCAGCTTAGTCTCTGGACTTTACTCCTACAATGAGCAGTTCTTC	CASSLVSGLYSYNEQFF
TRBD1	-	TRBV7-9	TRBJ2-6	TGTGCTTCGACCGGGACAGCACGCTCTGGGGCCAACGTCCTGACTTTC	CASTGTARSGANVLTF
-	-	TRBV6-1	TRBJ1-2	TGTGCCAGCAGTGGGGGCAAAGTCCTCAAGGGGCATGGTGGCTACACCTTC	CASSGGKVLKGHGGYTF
-	-	TRBV6-5	TRBJ1-2	TGTGCCAGCAACGCAGTCGACTATAGTGGCTACACCTTC	CASNAVDYSGYTF
-	-	TRBV18	TRBJ1-1	TGTGCCAGCTCACCATTGGGTAGCGGGGGGCATTTCACTGAAGCTTTCTTT	CASSPLGSGGHFTEAFF
-	-	TRBV30	TRBJ1-6	TGTGCCTGGAGGGGGACTTCGGGCAGGGCGAATTCACCCCTCCACTTT	CAWRGTSGRANSPLHF
-	-	TRBV9	TRBJ1-2	TGTGCCAGCAGCGCAACGATACAAGCCATCTATGGCTACACCTTC	CASSATIQAIYGYTF
-	-	TRBV7-9	TRBJ2-2	TGTGCCAGCAGTGCTATATTAGGGTTTCCGAACACCGGGGAGCTGTTTTTT	CASSAILGFPNTGELFF
-	-	TRBV5-6	TRBJ1-3	TGTGCCAGCAGCTTCGATCTGGGGGCTGGAAACACCATATATTTT	CASSFDLGAGNTIYF
-	-	TRBV30	TRBJ2-3	TGTGCCTGGGGGCCGAGAAGCACAGATACGCAGTATTTT	CAWGPRSTDTQYF
-	-	TRBV5-6	TRBJ2-3	TGTGCCAGCAGCCAATCAGGGGATACGCAGTATTTT	CASSQSGDTQYF
-	-	TRBV2	TRBJ2-1	TGTGCCAGCAGTGAGGGGAGTACAGCCTACAATGAGCAGTTCTTC	CASSEGSTAYNEQFF
TRBD1	once	TRBV10-3	TRBJ1-5	TGTGCCATCAATGCAGGGGGAAGCAATCAGCCCCAGCATTTT	CAINAGGSNQPQHF
-	-	TRBV6-1	TRBJ2-7	TGTGCCAGCAGTGAAACAGGGCGTCGGTCTCGGTGGTACTTC	CASSETGRRSRWYF
-	-	TRBV13	TRBJ1-1	TGTGCCAGCAGCTTCAGACAGACAACGATGAACACTGAAGCTTTCTTT	CASSFRQTTMNTEAFF
-	-	TRBV6-4	TRBJ1-1	TGTGCCAGCGCGAACAAGGAGGGCACTGAAGCTTTCTTT	CASANKEGTEAFF
-	once	TRBV4-2	TRBJ1-1	TGTGCCAGCAGCCAAGATGGGGACACCTTAACTATTCCTGAAGCTTTCTTT	CASSQDGDTLTIPEAFF